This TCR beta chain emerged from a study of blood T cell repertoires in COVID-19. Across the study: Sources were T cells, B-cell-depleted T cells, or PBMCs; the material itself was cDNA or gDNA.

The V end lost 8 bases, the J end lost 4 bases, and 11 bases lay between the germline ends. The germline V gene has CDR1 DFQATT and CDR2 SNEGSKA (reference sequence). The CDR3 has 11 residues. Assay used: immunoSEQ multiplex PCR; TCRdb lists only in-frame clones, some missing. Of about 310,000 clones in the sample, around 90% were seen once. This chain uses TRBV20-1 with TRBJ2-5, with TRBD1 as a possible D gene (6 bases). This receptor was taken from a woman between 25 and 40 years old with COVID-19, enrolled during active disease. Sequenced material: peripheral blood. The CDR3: CSPQGRETQYF. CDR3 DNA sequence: TGCAGTCCTCAGGGGCGAGAGACCCAGTACTTC.